This entry lists 11 T cell receptor beta chains sequenced from one sample in a study of T cell responses to AZD1222 COVID-19 vaccine. Some clones are missing from TCRdb's copy, which holds only in-frame ones; the method was immunoSEQ multiplex PCR. The table has some 130,000 clones, approximately 85% seen once. The source was peripheral blood, collected on day 0 of MenACWY control vaccination. Source of these receptors: an adult in good health.

The V and J genes are TRBV27 and TRBJ1-5, with D perhaps matching TRBD1 (6 bases). The CDR3 is 14 amino acids. With 6 bases removed from V and 11 bases from J, the gap between germline ends came to 20 bases. CDR1 is MNHEY and CDR2 is SMNVEV in the germline V gene (reference sequence). The DNA for the CDR3 is TGTGCCAGCAGGCCTTGGGACAAATCCGCGGCCCAGCATTTT. Protein sequence: CASRPWDKSAAQHF.

The chain recombines TRBV5-1 with TRBJ2-5; perhaps TRBD1 as D (6 bases). The CDR3 is 14 residues long. V lost 4 bases, J lost 0 bases, and 10 bases lay in between. Germline V CDR1 and CDR2: SGHRS, YFSETQ. DNA for the CDR3: TGCGCCAGCAGCAAATCAGGGGACCAAGAGACCCAGTACTTC. Translated: CASSKSGDQETQYF.

This rearrangement joins TRBV21-1 to TRBJ1-5; the D call TRBD1 from the table was never checked on the DNA. TRBV21-1 is classified as a pseudogene. The CDR3 has 15 residues. The CDR3: CASSKRARGSQPQHF. CDR3 sequence (DNA): TGTGCCAGCAGCAAGAGGGCCAGGGGCAGTCAGCCCCAGCATTTT.

The chain has TRBV6-5 and TRBJ1-2; the D is unclear. This CDR3 contains 13 residues. Trimming removed 6 bases from V and 6 bases from J, with 14 bases in between. CDR1 MNHEY and CDR2 SVGAGI come from the germline V gene. CDR3 DNA: TGTGCCAGCAGCAAAGGGTTTGGGGATGGCTACACCTTC. Translated: CASSKGFGDGYTF.

V usage is TRBV11-2 and J usage is TRBJ1-3; the D gene is possibly TRBD1 (5 bases). Trimming removed 2 bases at V and 0 bases at J, with 14 bases between. CDR3 length: 17 amino acids. Per the germline V gene, CDR1 is SGHAT and CDR2 is FQNNGV. CDR3 nucleotides: TGTGCCAGCAGCTTATGGACGGCAGGGCGCTCTGGAAACACCATATATTTT. Translating it yields CASSLWTAGRSGNTIYF.

A single count supports this clone. The chain has TRBV5-5 and TRBJ2-1; D call uncertain. The CDR3 sequence is 13 residues long. Germline V lookup: CDR1 SGHKS, CDR2 YYEKEE (reference sequence). V shed 0 bases and J shed 4 bases, with 5 bases lying between them. This CDR3 reads CASSLGVYNEQFF. The CDR3 DNA is TGTGCCAGCAGCTTGGGAGTATACAATGAGCAGTTCTTC.

CDR3 protein: CASSRGFMNTEAFF. CDR3 DNA sequence: TGTGCCAGCAGTCGCGGGTTCATGAACACTGAAGCTTTCTTT. J is TRBJ1-1 and V is TRBV11-2; no clear D. Germline loops: CDR1 SGHAT, CDR2 FQNNGV. Trimming cost V 6 bases and J 0 bases, with 11 bases left between them. CDR3 size: 14 residues.

The sample holds one count of this clone. The CDR3 here is CASSPGQGNTEAFF. In nucleotides, the CDR3 is TGTGCCAGCAGCCCCGGACAGGGGAACACTGAAGCTTTCTTT. The gene calls are TRBV7-9 and TRBJ1-1, with 8 positions matching TRBD1. Germline values: CDR1 SEHNR, CDR2 FQNEAQ (reference sequence). This CDR3 contains 14 residues. Trimming removed 5 bases from V and 1 base from J; junction bases left unmatched: 3.

CDR3 DNA: TGTGCCAGTAGTATCATCCAGCAGAACACTGAAGCTTTCTTT. Residues: CASSIIQQNTEAFF. V and J are TRBV19 and TRBJ1-1, with unresolved D. Germline V gene data show CDR1 as LNHDA and CDR2 as SQIVND (reference sequence). This CDR3 contains 14 residues. V was clipped by 3 bases and J by 1 base, with 9 bases between them. Looking up the rest from reference TRBV19 and TRBJ1-1 gives the full variable domain: DGGITQSPKYLFRKEGQNVTLSCEQNLNHDAMYWYRQDPGQGLRLIYYSQIVNDFQKGDIAEGYSVSREKKESFPLTVTSAQKNPTAFYLCASSIIQQNTEAFFGQGTRLTVV.

V is TRBV2 and J is TRBJ1-2; D is undetermined. The CDR3 consists of 12 residues. The germline CDR1 and CDR2 sequences are SNHLY and FYNNEI. The CDR3 loop reads CAGSVGQRGYTF. CDR3 sequence (DNA): TGTGCTGGCAGCGTCGGGCAACGCGGCTACACCTTC.

The V and J genes are TRBV24-1 and TRBJ2-4; D unresolved. This CDR3 has 14 amino acids. Germline loops: CDR1 KGHDR, CDR2 SFDVKD. V lost 6 bases to trimming and J lost 4 bases, with 12 bases between them. DNA of the CDR3: TGTGCCACCAGTACCAGTGGTGAGAAAAACATTCAGTACTTC. Amino acid sequence: CATSTSGEKNIQYF.